This TCR beta chain was documented in a study of blood T cell repertoires in COVID-19. The wider study: Nucleic acid was either cDNA or gDNA, and it came from T cells, B-cell-depleted T cells, or PBMCs.

This clone is a singleton in its sample. The protocol was immunoSEQ multiplex PCR, while the TCRdb copy is restricted to in-frame clones and leaves out a portion. The sample holds approximately 50,000 clones; 70% to 80% are singletons and the top ten take approximately 20%. The sequence was obtained from a man in his forties or fifties with active or convalescent COVID-19. Sequencing was carried out using peripheral blood.

The chain's CDR3 is CASSEYGAEWNSPLHF. The CDR3 DNA is TGTGCCAGCAGTGAATATGGGGCCGAGTGGAATTCACCCCTCCACTTT. The chain recombines TRBV25-1 with TRBJ1-6; a possible D gene is TRBD1 (5 bases). Per the germline V gene, CDR1 is MGHDK and CDR2 is SYGVNS. Trimming pared 0 bases from V and 7 bases from J, leaving 13 bases between. This CDR3 contains 16 residues.